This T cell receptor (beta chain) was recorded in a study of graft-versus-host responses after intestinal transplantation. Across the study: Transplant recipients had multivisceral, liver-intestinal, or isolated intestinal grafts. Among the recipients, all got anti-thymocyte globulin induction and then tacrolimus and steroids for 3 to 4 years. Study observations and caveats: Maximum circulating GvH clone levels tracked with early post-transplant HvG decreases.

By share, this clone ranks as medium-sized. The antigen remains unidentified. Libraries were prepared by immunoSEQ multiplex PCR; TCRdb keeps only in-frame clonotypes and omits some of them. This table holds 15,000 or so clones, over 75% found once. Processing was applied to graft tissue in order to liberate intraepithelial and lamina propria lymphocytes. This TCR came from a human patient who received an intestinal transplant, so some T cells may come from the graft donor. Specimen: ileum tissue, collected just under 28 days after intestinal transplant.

As DNA, the CDR3 is TGTGCCAGCAGCGTATCCGGCGGGGCCCTCCAAGAGACCCAGTACTTC. Its protein is CASSVSGGALQETQYF. The chain carries TRBV9 and TRBJ2-5; the D gene is possibly TRBD2 (6 bases). This CDR3 is 16 amino acids long. The ends were cut back, 1 base at V and 1 base at J, with 14 bases in the middle. Germline loops: CDR1 SGDLS, CDR2 YYNGEE.